This TCR beta chain was identified in a study of CD8 T cells in Susac syndrome. In blood CD8+ and CD4+ T cells, TCR beta underwent sequencing. Purification of the CD8+ and CD4+ T cells relied on negative isolation, and TEMRA cells underwent FACS enrichment. The CDR3 loop spans 13 amino acids. Germline CDR1 and CDR2: LGHDT and YNNKEL (reference sequence). The V end was cut by 4 bases, the J end by 6 bases, with 13 bases between. With random hexamers, 0.5 to 1 ug RNA was reverse transcribed. By means of immunoSEQ multiplex PCR, TCR beta CDR3 spanning 54 Vbeta and 13 Jbeta underwent amplification. Each CDR3 protein gets one entry after TCRdb re-called the immunoSEQ multiplex PCR reads with MiXCR. The table records under 200,000 distinct CDR3 sequences, 85% to 95% of them present only once.

The chain links TRBV3-1 to TRBJ2-7; D perhaps matches TRBD2 (5 bases). Input material: CD4+ T cells from PBMCs. This clonotype was sampled from a human donor in good health. The CDR3 DNA reads TGTGCCAGCAGCCCCGGGATAAGTCGCGAGCAGTACTTC. It yields the protein CASSPGISREQYF.